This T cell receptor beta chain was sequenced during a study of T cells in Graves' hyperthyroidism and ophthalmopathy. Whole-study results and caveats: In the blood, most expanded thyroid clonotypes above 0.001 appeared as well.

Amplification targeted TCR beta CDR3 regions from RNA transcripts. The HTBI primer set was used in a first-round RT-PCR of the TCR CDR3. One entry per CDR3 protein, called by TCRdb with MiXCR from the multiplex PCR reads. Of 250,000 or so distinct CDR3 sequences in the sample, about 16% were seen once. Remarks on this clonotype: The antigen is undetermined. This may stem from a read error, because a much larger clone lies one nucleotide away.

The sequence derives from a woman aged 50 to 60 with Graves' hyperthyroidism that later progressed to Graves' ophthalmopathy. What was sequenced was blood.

The CDR3 region has the DNA TGCGCCAGCAGACCCGGTGACGTTCCCTACGAGCAGTACTTC. Its protein product is CASRPGDVPYEQYF. J is TRBJ2-7 and V is TRBV5-1; D gene uncertain. Germline CDR1 reads SGHRS; CDR2 reads YFSETQ. Trimming removed 5 bases at V and 2 bases at J, with 14 bases between. This CDR3 is built from 14 residues.